This T cell receptor beta chain is from a study of T-cell memory formation after mild COVID-19. CDR1 and CDR2 from the germline V gene are SNHLY and FYNNEI. The V gene lost 0 bases and the J gene lost 3 bases, with 3 bases spanning the gap. The CDR3 sequence is 12 residues long. This clonotype occurred many times. Via MiXCR, TCRdb re-called the 5' RACE reads, giving one row per CDR3 protein. Here the sample spans 350,000 to 450,000 distinct CDR3 sequences, approximately 24% being singletons. The chain employs TRBV2 and TRBJ2-7; D uncertain. Specimen: PBMCs or a T cell subset sorted from them (not recorded which). The source of this sequence is an adult woman who had mild COVID-19 (a few samples of this study predate the infection). Cell type and time point are not known. In DNA form, the CDR3 reads TGTGCCAGCAGTGAAGCGGGCTACGAGCAGTACTTC. As protein: CASSEAGYEQYF.